This entry is about one TCR beta chain. The germline gives CDR1 MNHEY, CDR2 SVGEGT. V was shortened by 5 bases and J by 7 bases, with 9 bases between the two germline ends. CDR3 length equals 12 residues. The data are from a study of blood T cell repertoires in COVID-19. At the level of the study: Samples representing acute and convalescent COVID-19 were sourced from the United States, Italy and Spain. T cells, B-cell-depleted T cells, or PBMCs provided the cDNA or gDNA that served as material.

Per the study methods: How many nucleated cells were present was estimated from reference gene primer amplification. Profiled with immunoSEQ multiplex PCR; TCRdb holds only in-frame clones, not every one. The V and J calls and clone size were taken over from that table, and D and trimming were inferred from the DNA. This table has roughly 120,000 clones, around 84% appearing once. This TCR derives from a woman between 40 and 50 years old with acute or convalescent COVID-19. Source material: peripheral blood. V gene TRBV6-2 or TRBV6-3 combines with J gene TRBJ2-1, with a weak D call TRBD1 (5 bases). CDR3 amino acids: CASSARANEQFF. CDR3 in DNA: TGTGCCAGCAGTGCCAGGGCGAATGAGCAGTTCTTC.